This T cell receptor (beta chain) stems from a study of PD-1 blockade in classical Hodgkin lymphoma. Study results and caveats: TCR diversity rose significantly by C4D1 in CD4+ but not CD8+ cells.

The V and J ends lost 3 bases and 2 bases, in that order; junction bases with no gene match: 2. Per the germline V gene, CDR1 is LNHDA and CDR2 is SQIVND (reference sequence). CDR3 length: 15 amino acids. Profiling relied on immunoSEQ multiplex PCR, and the TCRdb table lists in-frame clones only, not all of them. The sample has over 80,000 clones, roughly 78% seen once; the top ten hold about 9%. This clone was counted between two and nine times. No antigen is known for it. This sample's time point: cycle 4 day 1 (C4D1), after more than 5 weeks of nivolumab. Each patient's relapse followed autologous stem cell transplantation, and brentuximab vedotin exposure varied.

This sequence joins TRBV19 and TRBJ1-3; 9 bases agree with TRBD1. This clonotype originated in a human donor with classical Hodgkin lymphoma. This specimen was peripheral blood mononuclear cells (PBMCs), taken before the fourth cycle of nivolumab. The CDR3 spells CASSMDRGAGNTIYF. The CDR3 nucleotides read TGTGCCAGTAGTATGGACAGGGGTGCTGGAAACACCATATATTTT.